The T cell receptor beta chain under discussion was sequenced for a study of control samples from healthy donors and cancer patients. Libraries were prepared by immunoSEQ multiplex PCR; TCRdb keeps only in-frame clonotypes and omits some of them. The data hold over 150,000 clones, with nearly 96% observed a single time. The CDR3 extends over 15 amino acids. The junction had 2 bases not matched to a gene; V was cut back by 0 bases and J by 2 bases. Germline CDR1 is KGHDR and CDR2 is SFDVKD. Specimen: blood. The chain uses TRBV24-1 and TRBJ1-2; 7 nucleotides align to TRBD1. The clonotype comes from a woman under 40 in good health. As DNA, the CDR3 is TGTGCCACCAGTGATTTGCCAGGGGGGAACTATGGCTACACCTTC. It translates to CATSDLPGGNYGYTF.